Listed below are T cell receptor beta chains from one sample, sequenced in a study of shared clonotypes between healthy human individuals. Using immunoSEQ multiplex PCR, the repertoire was profiled, and TCRdb retains in-frame clones only, with some absent. The top ten hold around 1.8% of the sample, which has 550,000 to 700,000 clones, 73% seen once. The source material was memory CD4+ T cells sorted from blood. Receptors were obtained from a woman aged 30 to 39 in good health. Both conserved end residues are part of each CDR3. Each record gives: D gene, clone size, V gene, J gene, CDR3 DNA, CDR3 protein. D genes are given only for firm matches. Clone size is shown for a subset of rows, as once, few, many or a class of expanded clone.

.	.	TRBV2	TRBJ2-1	TGTGCCAGCTGGGGAAGATCCCATGAGCAGTTCTTC	CASWGRSHEQFF
TRBD2	.	TRBV7-2	TRBJ2-7	TGTGCCAGCAGCTTAGTGGAGGCCAGCGGGATCTACTTC	CASSLVEASGIYF
.	.	TRBV7-9	TRBJ1-1	TGTGCCAGCAGCTTAGCGAACCCGAACACTGAAGCTTTCTTT	CASSLANPNTEAFF
TRBD2	.	TRBV7-9	TRBJ2-1	TGTGCCAGCAGCAAACCGGGACTAGCGGGAGGGGTTTCTCTGCGGTTCTTC	CASSKPGLAGGVSLRFF
.	.	TRBV4-1	TRBJ2-7	TGCGCCAGCAGCCAAGCCAGAGGGACGGCCTTCTCCTACGAGCAGTACTTC	CASSQARGTAFSYEQYF
TRBD2	.	TRBV5-4	TRBJ2-3	TGTGCCAGCAGCACGAAAGCGGGAATGGCAGATACGCAGTATTTT	CASSTKAGMADTQYF
.	once	TRBV28	TRBJ2-2	TGTGCCAGCCTGAAGGGACTGAACACCGGGGAGCTGTTTTTT	CASLKGLNTGELFF
TRBD2	.	TRBV30	TRBJ2-1	TGTGCCTGGAGTGTTGGACTAGCGGGACTTTTTGAGCAGTTCTTC	CAWSVGLAGLFEQFF
TRBD2	.	TRBV5-4	TRBJ2-3	TGTGCCAGCAGCTTGAAACTAGCGGGAGTGACAGATACGCAGTATTTT	CASSLKLAGVTDTQYF
TRBD1	few	TRBV5-1	TRBJ2-3	TGCGCCAGCAGCCCGGGACAGAGCACAGATACGCAGTATTTT	CASSPGQSTDTQYF
TRBD2	.	TRBV19	TRBJ2-1	TGTGCCAGTACGCGGGGGTATAACAATGAGCAGTTCTTC	CASTRGYNNEQFF
.	.	TRBV19	TRBJ1-4	TGTGCCAGTAGTACCCAGCTTGGGCGGGGTGAAAAACTGTTTTTT	CASSTQLGRGEKLFF
.	once	TRBV20-1	TRBJ2-3	TGCAGTGAGACTCAGAGAGATACGCAGTATTTT	CSETQRDTQYF
TRBD2	.	TRBV11-1	TRBJ2-1	TGTGCCAGCAGCTTAGAGGCAGCGGGAGCCGATGAGCAGTTCTTC	CASSLEAAGADEQFF
.	.	TRBV2	TRBJ2-2	TGTGCCAGCAGTGAAGCTCCGGGGGCCGGGGAGCTGTTTTTT	CASSEAPGAGELFF
.	.	TRBV10-2	TRBJ2-1	TGCGCCAGCAGTGACGGTGAGCAGTTCTTC	CASSDGEQFF
.	.	TRBV6-1	TRBJ1-1	TGTGCCAGCAGGAGTCCGGGACGAGGCACTGAAGCTTTCTTT	CASRSPGRGTEAFF
.	few	TRBV19	TRBJ1-5	TGTGCCACCTCACCAGCAGATAGCAATCAGCCCCAGCATTTT	CATSPADSNQPQHF
.	.	TRBV5-1	TRBJ2-5	TGCGCCAGCAGCTTGAGTGACTCAGGCCGGGAGACCCAGTACTTC	CASSLSDSGRETQYF
.	.	TRBV5-1	TRBJ1-3	TGCGCCAGCAGCCCGGGGTCCGGAAACACCATATATTTT	CASSPGSGNTIYF
.	many	TRBV27	TRBJ1-4	TGTGCCAGCAGTTCGACGGTAACTAATGAAAAACTGTTTTTT	CASSSTVTNEKLFF
TRBD1	.	TRBV10-1	TRBJ2-3	TGCGCCAGCAGTGACGGGACAGGGGGCTTTGGGAACACAGATACGCAGTATTTT	CASSDGTGGFGNTDTQYF
TRBD1	.	TRBV9	TRBJ1-2	TGTGCCAGCAGCCCCGAATTGGGGGGACAGCGCTATGGCTACACCTTC	CASSPELGGQRYGYTF
TRBD1	.	TRBV29-1	TRBJ2-2	TGCAGCGTTGTGGGGACGGGACAGGGGGGGAGAGGAACCGGGGAGCTGTTTTTT	CSVVGTGQGGRGTGELFF
.	.	TRBV29-1	TRBJ1-1	TGCAGCGTCGCGGGCCTAATGAACACTGAAGCTTTCTTT	CSVAGLMNTEAFF
.	.	TRBV19	TRBJ1-2	TGTGCCAGTAACCCCCGGAGGGCTAACTATGGCTACACCTTC	CASNPRRANYGYTF
.	.	TRBV2	TRBJ2-7	TGTGCCAGCAGTGAATTGGACTACGAGCAGTACTTC	CASSELDYEQYF
.	.	TRBV27	TRBJ2-1	TGTGCCAGCAGGGATTACCTAGTATGGGATGAGCAGTTCTTC	CASRDYLVWDEQFF
.	.	TRBV29-1	TRBJ1-1	TGCAGCGTTGAAGATGGGGGATGGGCCCTGAACACTGAAGCTTTCTTT	CSVEDGGWALNTEAFF
TRBD2	.	TRBV28	TRBJ2-1	TGTGCCAGCAGTTTTCGAGCGGGAGTGAAAGATGAGCAGTTCTTC	CASSFRAGVKDEQFF
TRBD2	.	TRBV5-4	TRBJ2-1	TGTGCCAGCAGCCTCGGGACTAGCGGGAGTTACAATGAGCAGTTCTTC	CASSLGTSGSYNEQFF
.	many	TRBV18	TRBJ2-2	TGTGCCAGCTCACCCAAAAAAGACTCAAACTTCGGGGAGCTGTTTTTT	CASSPKKDSNFGELFF
.	.	TRBV29-1	TRBJ1-3	TGCAGCGTTAGCACCTATTACTCTGGAAACACCATATATTTT	CSVSTYYSGNTIYF
.	.	TRBV6-1	TRBJ2-1	TGTGCCAGCAGTGGAGCGACGGAAGGGGGTTATGAGCAGTTCTTC	CASSGATEGGYEQFF
.	.	TRBV4-2	TRBJ1-2	TGTGCCAGCAGCCAAGGGAGCAGCTATGGCTACACCTTC	CASSQGSSYGYTF
TRBD1	.	TRBV7-8	TRBJ1-1	TGTGCCAGCAGCCGCCAAGGACAGGTAGGGATGAACACTGAAGCTTTCTTT	CASSRQGQVGMNTEAFF
.	.	TRBV29-1	TRBJ2-1	TGCAGCGTTGAAGATTCGAGGGAAGCGGTCTACAATGAGCAGTTCTTC	CSVEDSREAVYNEQFF
TRBD1	.	TRBV30	TRBJ1-5	TGTGCCTGGAGTAAAGACAGGGTCCGTTCGAATCAGCCCCAGCATTTT	CAWSKDRVRSNQPQHF
TRBD1	.	TRBV19	TRBJ1-5	TGTGCCAGTAGTCCCCGACAGGGCGGGGGGCCCCAGCATTTT	CASSPRQGGGPQHF
TRBD1	.	TRBV4-1	TRBJ1-1	TGCGCCAGCAGCCAAGACTCACGGACCGGACAGGGGGCGCTTCCGGAAGCTTTCTTT	CASSQDSRTGQGALPEAFF
TRBD1	.	TRBV27	TRBJ1-5	TGTGCCAGCAGTATATTGGGGACAGGGGTACAGCCCCAGCATTTT	CASSILGTGVQPQHF
.	.	TRBV5-7	TRBJ1-2	TGTGCCAGCAGCTTGCGGGGATATGGCTACACCTTC	CASSLRGYGYTF
TRBD1	.	TRBV28	TRBJ1-2	TGTGCCAGCAGACTCCCAGGGGGCTATGGCTACACCTTC	CASRLPGGYGYTF
TRBD2	.	TRBV28	TRBJ2-4	TGTGCCAGGACGGGGGAGGGAAAAAACATTCAGTACTTC	CARTGEGKNIQYF
TRBD2	.	TRBV11-2	TRBJ2-7	TGTGCCAGCAGCTTTCCGGGAGGCTACGAGCAGTACTTC	CASSFPGGYEQYF
TRBD2	few	TRBV2	TRBJ2-1	TGTGCCAGCAGCCCTAGCGGGAATCCCAATGAGCAGTTCTTC	CASSPSGNPNEQFF
TRBD2	.	TRBV5-1	TRBJ2-7	TGCGCCAGCAGCCAAGGGCGGGGTAGCGGGACGACCCCCTACGAGCAGTACTTC	CASSQGRGSGTTPYEQYF
.	.	TRBV18	TRBJ2-3	TGTGCCAGCTCACCGATACAAGAAACAGATACGCAGTATTTT	CASSPIQETDTQYF
.	.	TRBV2	TRBJ1-1	TGTGCCAGCAGTGATGGGCTATTGTTCAGGTCTCGTAAGAACACTGAAGCTTTCTTT	CASSDGLLFRSRKNTEAFF
TRBD1	.	TRBV15	TRBJ1-4	TGTGCCACCAGCAGGGGACAGGGTTTGGAAGAAAAACTGTTTTTT	CATSRGQGLEEKLFF
.	.	TRBV6-5	TRBJ2-1	TGTGCCAGCAGGCGCCTCGGGAATTCCTACAATGAGCAGTTCTTC	CASRRLGNSYNEQFF
.	once	TRBV4-2	TRBJ2-5	TGTGCCAGCAGCCAGGACAGCATCCAAGAGACCCAGTACTTC	CASSQDSIQETQYF
.	few	TRBV30	TRBJ2-1	TGTGCCTGGAGTGCTAATCCACTTGGAGAGCAGTTCTTC	CAWSANPLGEQFF